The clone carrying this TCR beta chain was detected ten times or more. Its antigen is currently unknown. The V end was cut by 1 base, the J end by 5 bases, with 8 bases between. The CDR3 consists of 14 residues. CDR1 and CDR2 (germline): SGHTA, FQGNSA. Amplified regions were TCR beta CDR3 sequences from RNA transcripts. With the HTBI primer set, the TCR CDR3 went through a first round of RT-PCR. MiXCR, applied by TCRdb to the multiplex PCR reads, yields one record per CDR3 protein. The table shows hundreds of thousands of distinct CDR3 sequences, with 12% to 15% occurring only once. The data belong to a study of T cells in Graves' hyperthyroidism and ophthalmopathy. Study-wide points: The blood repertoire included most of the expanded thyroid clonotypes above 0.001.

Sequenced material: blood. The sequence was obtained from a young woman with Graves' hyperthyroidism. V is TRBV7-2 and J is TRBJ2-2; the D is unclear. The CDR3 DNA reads TGTGCCAGCAGCTTAGTAGGGAAGACCGGGGAGCTGTTTTTT. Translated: CASSLVGKTGELFF.